This T cell receptor (beta chain) is drawn from a study of blood T cell repertoires in COVID-19. Clones were read by immunoSEQ multiplex PCR, and TCRdb kept only the in-frame ones, dropping some. The sample carries 130,000 to 150,000 clones, roughly 90% recorded once. The V and J ends lost 10 bases and 8 bases, in that order; junction bases with no gene match: 12. The CDR3 is 13 residues long. Germline-derived CDR1 and CDR2 are SGHTS and YDEGEE. V usage is TRBV5-8 and J usage is TRBJ2-3; the match to TRBD1 covers 8 bases. The origin of this receptor is a man between 70 and 80 years old with acute or convalescent COVID-19. The sample consisted of peripheral blood. CDR3 DNA sequence: TGTGCCTCCCAGGGGGCGAGGTCCGGTACGCAGTATTTT. Its translation is CASQGARSGTQYF.